This entry lists 20 T cell receptor beta chains sequenced from one sample in a study of blood T cell repertoires in COVID-19 (TCRdb year 2020). To prepare the library, the immunoSEQ multiplex PCR assay was applied. Drawn from immuneACCESS, this table holds only the in-frame rearrangements with V and J called that TCRdb kept. Clones are partly lost; checked studies trace under half to an unresolved V gene and leave the rest unexplained. The sample table lists 390,000 or so clones, roughly four fifths of them with a count of one. The top ten clonotypes cover less than 6% of the sample. Input material: PBMCs or T cells enriched from blood (not recorded which). Receptor source: a woman aged 45-65 years who had recovered from COVID-19.

The chain has TRBV18 and TRBJ2-3; 11 bases line up with TRBD2. Germline lookup yields CDR1 KGHSH and CDR2 LQKENI. Trimming cost V 4 bases and J 0 bases; bases outside gene matches: 3. The CDR3 runs 16 residues. The CDR3 sequence: CASSLTSGTSTDTQYF. CDR3 nucleotides: TGTGCCAGCTCACTGACTAGCGGGACTAGCACAGATACGCAGTATTTT.

With respect to this clone: Other DNA sequences from this sample encode an identical CDR3 as well. The chain has TRBV18 and TRBJ2-5; TRBD1 might be the D (5 bases). The germline gives CDR1 KGHSH, CDR2 LQKENI. Trimming removed 3 bases at V and 2 bases at J, with 7 bases between. The CDR3 spans 13 residues. CDR3: CASSPRQQETQYF. In nucleotides, the CDR3 is TGTGCCAGCTCACCCCGACAGCAAGAGACCCAGTACTTC. The variable domain in full, with the rest retrieved from reference TRBV18 and TRBJ2-5, is NAGVMQNPRHLVRRRGQEARLRCSPMKGHSHVYWYRQLPEEGLKFMVYLQKENIIDESGMPKERFSAEFPKEGPSILRIQQVVRGDSAAYFCASSPRQQETQYFGPGTRLLVL.

The V and J genes are TRBV30 and TRBJ1-2, with 7 bases aligning to TRBD1. The CDR3 is 14 residues long. After removal of 3 bases from V and 8 bases from J, the junction contained 12 bases not matched to a gene. The germline V gene has CDR1 GTSNPN and CDR2 SVGIG (reference sequence). CDR3 region: CAWRRGQSVGGYTF. CDR3 coding DNA: TGTGCCTGGAGGAGGGGACAGTCCGTGGGGGGCTACACCTTC.

This chain connects TRBV27 to TRBJ1-1, with 9 nucleotides matching TRBD1. V lost 6 bases to trimming and J lost 5 bases; unmatched junction nucleotides: 10. The CDR3 runs 15 residues. Germline V gene lookup returns CDR1 MNHEY and CDR2 SMNVEV (reference sequence). Here the CDR3 reads CASRGQGTGITEAFF. The CDR3 DNA follows: TGTGCCAGCAGGGGACAGGGTACGGGGATTACTGAAGCTTTCTTT.

This clone was seen a single time. V usage is TRBV6-5 and J usage is TRBJ2-5; 8 positions match TRBD1. In germline, CDR1 is MNHEY, CDR2 SVGAGI. This CDR3 region has 13 residues. J lost 3 bases, V lost 6 bases, and 3 bases had no gene match. Written as DNA, the CDR3 is TGTGCCAGCAGAGGACAGGGAGAAGAGACCCAGTACTTC. Translating it yields CASRGQGEETQYF.

The chain is built from TRBV7-8 and TRBJ2-3; D is unclear. Germline CDR1 and CDR2: SGHVS and FQNEAQ. The CDR3 has 14 residues. Between the trimmed V and J ends, which lost 1 base and 4 bases, there was a span of 9 bases. The CDR3 is CASSLGTSPDTQYF. The CDR3 bases are TGTGCCAGCAGCTTAGGTACTTCCCCAGATACGCAGTATTTT.

The chain is built from TRBV4-3 and TRBJ1-6, with D unresolved. V was pared by 4 bases and J by 8 bases, with 6 bases between. CDR1 LGHNA and CDR2 YSLEER come from the germline V gene. The CDR3 contains 12 residues. The CDR3 region has the DNA TGCGCCAGCAGCCTACTAGATTCACCCCTCCACTTT. It encodes CASSLLDSPLHF.

In this sample, this clone turned up a few times. The chain links TRBV2 to TRBJ2-5, with D possibly TRBD1 on 5 matching bases. Germline CDR1 reads SNHLY; CDR2 reads FYNNEI. V was trimmed by 4 bases and J by 4 bases, leaving 10 bases between them. The CDR3 runs 13 residues. CDR3 sequence reads: CASSVIGAETQYF. The CDR3 DNA follows: TGTGCCAGCAGTGTCATAGGGGCAGAGACCCAGTACTTC.

V gene TRBV18 combines with J gene TRBJ2-7; 8 nucleotides agree with TRBD1. The CDR3 is 15 amino acids. V trimming: 3 bases; J trimming: 2 bases; junction bases outside the gene matches: 6. Germline CDR1 reads KGHSH; CDR2 reads LQKENI. The CDR3 nucleotides read TGTGCCAGCTCACCCGGGACAGGCGTCGCCTACGAGCAGTACTTC. Translated, it gives CASSPGTGVAYEQYF.

The DNA for the CDR3 is TGTGCCAGCAGCTTAGGACTTACGAACTACGAGCAGTACTTC. Translated, it gives CASSLGLTNYEQYF. V and J are TRBV7-2 and TRBJ2-7; D unresolved. Trimming shortened V by 1 base and J by 3 bases, and 10 bases separated the two germline ends. The CDR3 consists of 14 residues. Germline assignment: CDR1 SGHTA and CDR2 FQGNSA. Together with reference TRBV7-2 and TRBJ2-7, the CDR3 gives the full variable domain: GAGVSQSPSNKVTEKGKDVELRCDPISGHTALYWYRQSLGQGLEFLIYFQGNSAPDKSGLPSDRFSAERTGGSVSTLTIQRTQQEDSAVYLCASSLGLTNYEQYFGPGTRLTVT.

The V gene is TRBV5-1, the J gene TRBJ2-1; TRBD1 matches at 7 bases. From germline, CDR1 is SGHRS and CDR2 YFSETQ. This CDR3 spans 15 amino acids. The V gene end was trimmed by 6 bases and the J gene end by 6 bases; junction bases not matched to a gene: 12. The CDR3 region has the DNA TGCGCCAGCACCCCTTTAACAGGGGACGCCAATGAGCAGTTCTTC. It yields the protein CASTPLTGDANEQFF.

V usage is TRBV5-1 and J usage is TRBJ1-2; TRBD1 might be the D (5 bases). Deletions cut 4 bases from V and 4 bases from J, with 14 bases between. Germline CDR1 is SGHRS and CDR2 is YFSETQ. The CDR3 is made up of 14 amino acids. The CDR3 sequence: CASSAPGGSYGYTF. The CDR3 DNA is TGCGCCAGCAGCGCCCCCGGGGGATCCTATGGCTACACCTTC.

CDR3 nucleotides: TGTGCCTGGAGCGACACCCCATTGGTCCAAAACATTCAGTACTTC. It yields the protein CAWSDTPLVQNIQYF. This chain connects TRBV30 to TRBJ2-4; D remains ambiguous. The germline V and J ends were trimmed by 3 bases and 5 bases, with 17 bases remaining between them. Germline loops: CDR1 GTSNPN, CDR2 SVGIG (reference sequence). The CDR3 extends over 15 amino acids.

The V call is TRBV30, the J call TRBJ2-5; TRBD2 aligns across 9 bases. After removal of 0 bases from V and 3 bases from J, the junction contained 14 bases not matched to a gene. Germline-derived CDR1 and CDR2 are GTSNPN and SVGIG (reference sequence). This CDR3 has 18 amino acids. CDR3 sequence: CAWSVERASGVREETQYF. The CDR3, as DNA: TGTGCCTGGAGTGTAGAAAGGGCTAGCGGGGTACGTGAAGAGACCCAGTACTTC.

This clone was counted once. V is TRBV19 and J is TRBJ2-3; D gene ambiguous. The CDR3 extends over 12 amino acids. Germline CDR1 reads LNHDA; CDR2 reads SQIVND (reference sequence). Trimming shortened V by 4 bases and J by 6 bases, and 8 bases separated the two germline ends. The CDR3 DNA is TGTGCCAGTAGTACTAGTGGGGATACGCAGTATTTT. Protein sequence: CASSTSGDTQYF.

The genes are TRBV3-1 (or the pseudogene TRBV3-2) and TRBJ1-5; D unresolved. Trimming took off 4 bases at V and 7 bases at J, with 14 bases between the two ends. Germline CDR1 LGHDT, CDR2 YNNKEL (reference sequence). The CDR3 runs to 14 residues. CDR3 protein: CASSPMEVSQPQHF. In nucleotides, the CDR3 is TGTGCCAGCAGCCCAATGGAGGTTAGCCAGCCCCAGCATTTT.

J is TRBJ1-2 and V is TRBV20-1; TRBD1 aligns across 8 bases. Germline CDR1 is DFQATT and CDR2 is SNEGSKA (reference sequence). Germline trimming cut 3 bases from V and 4 bases from J; bases unmatched to any gene: 13. The CDR3 extends over 16 amino acids. The CDR3 nucleotides are TGCAGTGCTAGTGGGACCGGGACAGGTTCACCCTATGGCTACACCTTC. It yields the protein CSASGTGTGSPYGYTF.

Only one count was recorded for this clone. The chain couples TRBV11-1 to TRBJ2-2; the D gene is possibly TRBD1 (5 bases). The CDR3 is made up of 16 amino acids. Germline CDR1 is SGHAT and CDR2 is FQDESV (reference sequence). Trimming removed 4 bases at V and 4 bases at J, with 16 bases between. CDR3: CASSSPALGPTGELFF. In DNA form, the CDR3 reads TGTGCCAGCAGCTCACCAGCCCTGGGGCCCACCGGGGAGCTGTTTTTT.

About this clone: Other DNA sequences in the sample encode the same CDR3. This chain uses TRBV6-5 with TRBJ2-1, with 7 bases identical to TRBD2. With V trimmed by 5 bases and J by 6 bases, 7 bases remained unmatched. The V gene's germline CDR1 is MNHEY and CDR2 SVGAGI. The CDR3 sequence is 14 residues long. CDR3 in amino acids: CASSRTSPGNEQFF. The DNA for the CDR3 is TGTGCCAGCAGTAGGACTAGTCCAGGCAATGAGCAGTTCTTC.

CDR3 sequence: CAWDRGPLQPQHF. The CDR3 DNA sequence: TGTGCCTGGGACAGGGGCCCCCTTCAGCCCCAGCATTTT. This rearrangement joins TRBV30 to TRBJ1-5; 8 bases agree with TRBD1. The length of the CDR3 is 13 residues. Germline lookup yields CDR1 GTSNPN and CDR2 SVGIG (reference sequence). With 5 bases clipped from V and 6 bases from J, the junction kept 6 bases outside the gene matches.